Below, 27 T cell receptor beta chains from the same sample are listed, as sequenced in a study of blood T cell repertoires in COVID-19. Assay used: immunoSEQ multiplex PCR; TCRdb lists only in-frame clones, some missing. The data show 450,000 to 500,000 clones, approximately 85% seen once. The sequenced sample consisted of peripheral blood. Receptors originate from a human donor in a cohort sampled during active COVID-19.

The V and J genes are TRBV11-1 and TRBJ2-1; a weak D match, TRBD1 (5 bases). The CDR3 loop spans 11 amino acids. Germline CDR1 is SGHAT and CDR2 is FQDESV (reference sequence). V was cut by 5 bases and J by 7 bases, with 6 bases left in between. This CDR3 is CASSPGNEQFF. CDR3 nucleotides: TGTGCCAGCAGCCCAGGGAATGAGCAGTTCTTC.

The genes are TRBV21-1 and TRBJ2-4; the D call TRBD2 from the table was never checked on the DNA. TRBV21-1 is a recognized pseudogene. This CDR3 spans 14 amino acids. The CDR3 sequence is CASSTIKRAERKYF. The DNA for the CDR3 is TGTGCCAGCAGCACCATCAAGAGGGCAGAGCGTAAGTACTTC.

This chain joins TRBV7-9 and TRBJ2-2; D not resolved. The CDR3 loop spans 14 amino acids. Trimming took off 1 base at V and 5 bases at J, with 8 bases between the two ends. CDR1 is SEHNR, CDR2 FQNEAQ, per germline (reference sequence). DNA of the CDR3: TGTGCCAGCAGCTTAGGAGACTGGACCGGGGAGCTGTTTTTT. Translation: CASSLGDWTGELFF.

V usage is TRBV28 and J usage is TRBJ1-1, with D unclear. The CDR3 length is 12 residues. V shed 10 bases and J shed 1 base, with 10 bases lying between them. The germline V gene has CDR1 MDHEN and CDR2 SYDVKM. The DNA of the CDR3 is TGTGCCACTTCGACGGGGAACACTGAAGCTTTCTTT. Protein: CATSTGNTEAFF.

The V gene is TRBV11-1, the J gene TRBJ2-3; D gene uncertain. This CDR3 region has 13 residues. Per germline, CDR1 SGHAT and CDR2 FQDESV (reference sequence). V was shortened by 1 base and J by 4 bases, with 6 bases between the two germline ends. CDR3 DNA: TGTGCCAGCAGCTTAGAAGGAGCAGATACGCAGTATTTT. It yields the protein CASSLEGADTQYF. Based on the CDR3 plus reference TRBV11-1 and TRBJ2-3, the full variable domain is EAEVAQSPRYKITEKSQAVAFWCDPISGHATLYWYRQILGQGPELLVQFQDESVVDDSQLPKDRFSAERLKGVDSTLKIQPAELGDSAMYLCASSLEGADTQYFGPGTRLTVL.

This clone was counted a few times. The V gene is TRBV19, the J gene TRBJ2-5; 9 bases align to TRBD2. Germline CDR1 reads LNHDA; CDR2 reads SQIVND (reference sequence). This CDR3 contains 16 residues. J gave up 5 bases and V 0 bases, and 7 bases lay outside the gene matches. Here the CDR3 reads CASSIEASGTSETQYF. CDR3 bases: TGTGCCAGTAGTATAGAGGCTAGCGGGACAAGTGAGACCCAGTACTTC. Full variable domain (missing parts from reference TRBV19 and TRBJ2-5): DGGITQSPKYLFRKEGQNVTLSCEQNLNHDAMYWYRQDPGQGLRLIYYSQIVNDFQKGDIAEGYSVSREKKESFPLTVTSAQKNPTAFYLCASSIEASGTSETQYFGPGTRLLVL.

The CDR3 spells CASSLAASGTDTQYF. CDR3 coding DNA: TGTGCCAGCAGCTTAGCTGCTAGCGGCACAGATACGCAGTATTTT. V is TRBV7-9 and J is TRBJ2-3; the D gene is possibly TRBD2 (6 bases). V was clipped by 0 bases and J by 1 base, with 8 bases between them. Germline CDR1 and CDR2: SEHNR and FQNEAQ (reference sequence). The CDR3 contains 15 residues.

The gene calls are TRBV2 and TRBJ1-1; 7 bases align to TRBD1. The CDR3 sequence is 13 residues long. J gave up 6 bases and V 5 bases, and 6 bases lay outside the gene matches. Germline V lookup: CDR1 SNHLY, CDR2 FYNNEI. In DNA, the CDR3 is TGTGCCAGCAGTACAGGGGCCCTCGCTGAAGCTTTCTTT. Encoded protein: CASSTGALAEAFF.

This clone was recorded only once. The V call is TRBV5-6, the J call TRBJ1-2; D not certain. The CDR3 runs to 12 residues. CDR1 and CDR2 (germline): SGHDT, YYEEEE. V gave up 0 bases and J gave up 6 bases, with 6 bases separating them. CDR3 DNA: TGTGCCAGCAGCTTGGCCGGGGATGGCTACACCTTC. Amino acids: CASSLAGDGYTF.

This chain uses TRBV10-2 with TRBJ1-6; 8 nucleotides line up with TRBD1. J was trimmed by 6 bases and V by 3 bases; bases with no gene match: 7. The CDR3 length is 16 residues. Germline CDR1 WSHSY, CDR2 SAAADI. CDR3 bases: TGCGCCAGCAGTGACTTCGGACAGGGCTTTAATTCACCCCTCCACTTT. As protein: CASSDFGQGFNSPLHF.

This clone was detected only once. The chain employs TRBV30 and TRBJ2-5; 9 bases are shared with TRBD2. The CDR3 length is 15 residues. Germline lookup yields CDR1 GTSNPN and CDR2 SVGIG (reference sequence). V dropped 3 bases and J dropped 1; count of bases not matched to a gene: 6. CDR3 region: CAWRWTSATQETQYF. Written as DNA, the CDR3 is TGTGCCTGGAGATGGACTAGCGCAACCCAAGAGACCCAGTACTTC.

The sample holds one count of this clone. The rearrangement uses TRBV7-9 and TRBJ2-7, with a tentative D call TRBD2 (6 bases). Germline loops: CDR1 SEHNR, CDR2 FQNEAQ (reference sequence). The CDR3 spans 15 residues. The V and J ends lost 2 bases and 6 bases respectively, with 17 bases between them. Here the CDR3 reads CASSLSTRSAGEQYF. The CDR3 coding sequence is TGTGCCAGCAGCTTATCGACTAGGTCCGCTGGCGAGCAGTACTTC.

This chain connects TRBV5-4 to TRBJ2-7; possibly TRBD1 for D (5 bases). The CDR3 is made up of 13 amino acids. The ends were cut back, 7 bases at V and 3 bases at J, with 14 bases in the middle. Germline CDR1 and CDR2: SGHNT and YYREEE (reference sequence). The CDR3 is CASGQELNYEQYF. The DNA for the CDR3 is TGTGCCAGCGGACAAGAATTAAACTACGAGCAGTACTTC.

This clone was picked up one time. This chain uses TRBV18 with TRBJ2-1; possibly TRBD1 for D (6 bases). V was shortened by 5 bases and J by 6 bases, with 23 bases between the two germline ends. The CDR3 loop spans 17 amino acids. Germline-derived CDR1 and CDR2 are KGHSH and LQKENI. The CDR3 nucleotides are TGTGCCAGCTCAGCAAGGATACCGGGACAAGGGCCCAATGAGCAGTTCTTC. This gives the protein CASSARIPGQGPNEQFF. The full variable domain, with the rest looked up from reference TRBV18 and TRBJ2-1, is NAGVMQNPRHLVRRRGQEARLRCSPMKGHSHVYWYRQLPEEGLKFMVYLQKENIIDESGMPKERFSAEFPKEGPSILRIQQVVRGDSAAYFCASSARIPGQGPNEQFFGPGTRLTVL.

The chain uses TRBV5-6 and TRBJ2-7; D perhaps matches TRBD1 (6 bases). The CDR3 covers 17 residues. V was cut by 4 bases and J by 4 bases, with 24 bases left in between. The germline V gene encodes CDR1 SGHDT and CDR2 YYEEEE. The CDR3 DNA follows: TGTGCCAGCAGCACCACCCTTAACAGGGCTAGCTATTACGAGCAGTACTTC. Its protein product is CASSTTLNRASYYEQYF.

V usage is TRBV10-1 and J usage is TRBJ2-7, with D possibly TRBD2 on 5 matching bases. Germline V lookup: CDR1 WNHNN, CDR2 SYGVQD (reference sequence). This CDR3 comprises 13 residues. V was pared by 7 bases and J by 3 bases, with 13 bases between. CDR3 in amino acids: CASMRTPLYEQYF. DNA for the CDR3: TGCGCCAGCATGCGGACTCCACTCTACGAGCAGTACTTC.

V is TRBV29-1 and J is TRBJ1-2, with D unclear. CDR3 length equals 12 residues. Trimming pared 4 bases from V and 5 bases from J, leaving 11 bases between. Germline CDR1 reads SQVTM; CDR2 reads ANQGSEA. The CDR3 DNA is TGCAGCGTTGCTAGCGGAGAATATGGCTACACCTTC. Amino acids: CSVASGEYGYTF.

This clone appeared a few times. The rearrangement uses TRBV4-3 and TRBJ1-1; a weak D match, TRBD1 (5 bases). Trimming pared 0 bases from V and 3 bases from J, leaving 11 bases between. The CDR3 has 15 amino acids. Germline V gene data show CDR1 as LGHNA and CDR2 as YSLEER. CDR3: CASSQEGVWYTEAFF. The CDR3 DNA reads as TGCGCCAGCAGCCAAGAAGGGGTATGGTACACTGAAGCTTTCTTT.

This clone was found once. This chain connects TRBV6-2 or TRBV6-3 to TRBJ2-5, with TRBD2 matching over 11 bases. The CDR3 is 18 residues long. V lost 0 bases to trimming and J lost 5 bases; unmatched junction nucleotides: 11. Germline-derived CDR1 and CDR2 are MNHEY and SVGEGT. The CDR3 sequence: CASSYSRKPGLAAETQYF. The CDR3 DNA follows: TGTGCCAGCAGTTACTCGCGGAAACCGGGACTAGCGGCGGAGACCCAGTACTTC.

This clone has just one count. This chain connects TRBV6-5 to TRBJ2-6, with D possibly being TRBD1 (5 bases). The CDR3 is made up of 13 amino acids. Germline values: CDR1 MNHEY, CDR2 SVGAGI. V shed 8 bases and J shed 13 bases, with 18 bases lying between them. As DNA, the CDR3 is TGTGCCAGCGTAACAGGCCCGCTAGGGGTCCTGACTTTC. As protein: CASVTGPLGVLTF.

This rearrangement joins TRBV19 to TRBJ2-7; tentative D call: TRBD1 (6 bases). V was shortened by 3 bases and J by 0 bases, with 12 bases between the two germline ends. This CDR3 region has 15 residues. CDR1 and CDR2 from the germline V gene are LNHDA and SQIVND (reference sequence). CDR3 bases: TGTGCCAGTAGTATCCGGACAGATAGCTCCTACGAGCAGTACTTC. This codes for CASSIRTDSSYEQYF.

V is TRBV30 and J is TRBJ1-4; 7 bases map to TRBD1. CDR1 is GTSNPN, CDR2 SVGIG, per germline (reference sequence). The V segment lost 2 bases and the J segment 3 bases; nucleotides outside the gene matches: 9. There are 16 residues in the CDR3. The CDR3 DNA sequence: TGTGCCTGGAGTATGACAGGGAGTTTAGCTAATGAAAAACTGTTTTTT. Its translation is CAWSMTGSLANEKLFF.

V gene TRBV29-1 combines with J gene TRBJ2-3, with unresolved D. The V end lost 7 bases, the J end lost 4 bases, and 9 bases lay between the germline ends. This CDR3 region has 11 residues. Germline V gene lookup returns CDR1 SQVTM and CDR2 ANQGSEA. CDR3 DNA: TGCAGCGGGGGTACTTCAGATACGCAGTATTTT. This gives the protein CSGGTSDTQYF.

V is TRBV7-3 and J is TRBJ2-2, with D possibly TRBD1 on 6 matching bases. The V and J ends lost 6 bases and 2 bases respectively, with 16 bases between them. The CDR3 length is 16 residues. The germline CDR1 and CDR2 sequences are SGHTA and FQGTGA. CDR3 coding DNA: TGTGCCAGCAGTACCCAGGGGCAGGGAAACACCGGGGAGCTGTTTTTT. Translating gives CASSTQGQGNTGELFF.

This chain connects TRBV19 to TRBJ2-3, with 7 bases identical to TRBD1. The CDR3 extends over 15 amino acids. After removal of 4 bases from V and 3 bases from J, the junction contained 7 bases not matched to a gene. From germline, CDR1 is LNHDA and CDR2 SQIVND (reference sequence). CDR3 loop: CASSTPGGLTDTQYF. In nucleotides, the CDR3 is TGTGCCAGTAGTACCCCAGGGGGTTTAACAGATACGCAGTATTTT.

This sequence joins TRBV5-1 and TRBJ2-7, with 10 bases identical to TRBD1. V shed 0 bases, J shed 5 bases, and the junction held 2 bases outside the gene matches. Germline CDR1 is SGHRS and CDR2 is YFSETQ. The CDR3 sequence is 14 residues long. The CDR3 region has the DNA TGCGCCAGCAGCTTGGGACAGGGGGCCCACGAGCAGTACTTC. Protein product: CASSLGQGAHEQYF.

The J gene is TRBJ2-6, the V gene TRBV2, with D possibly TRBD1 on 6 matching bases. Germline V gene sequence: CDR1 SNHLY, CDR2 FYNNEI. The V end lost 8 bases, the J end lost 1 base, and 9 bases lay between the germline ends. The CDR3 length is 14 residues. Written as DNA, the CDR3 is TGTGCCAGCGGAGGACAGTCTGGGGCCAACGTCCTGACTTTC. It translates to CASGGQSGANVLTF.